This T cell receptor beta chain originates from a study of T cells in Graves' hyperthyroidism and ophthalmopathy. General observations from the study: In the blood, most expanded thyroid clonotypes above 0.001 appeared as well. Median prediction lead before ophthalmopathy onset was around 6.9 months with the model. Classification by a 13 V-J model distinguished ophthalmopathy from stable hyperthyroidism.

On this clonotype: The antigen remains undetermined.

What was amplified from RNA transcripts were TCR beta CDR3 regions. The TCR CDR3 was amplified in a first-round RT-PCR using the HTBI primer set. One entry per CDR3 protein results from TCRdb running MiXCR on the multiplex PCR reads. The table shows around 700,000 distinct CDR3 sequences, with around 20% occurring only once. This CDR3 is 16 amino acids long. V lost 2 bases and J lost 6; bases outside the gene matches: 5. Germline CDR1 SGHTS, CDR2 YDEGEE. The source of this sequence is a woman between 45 and 65 years old with Graves' hyperthyroidism that later progressed to Graves' ophthalmopathy. The rearrangement links TRBV5-8 to TRBJ2-2, with 12 bases identical to TRBD1. What was sequenced was blood. The CDR3 region is CASSFPGQGASGELFF. CDR3 DNA sequence: TGTGCCAGCAGCTTTCCGGGACAGGGGGCTTCCGGGGAGCTGTTTTTT.